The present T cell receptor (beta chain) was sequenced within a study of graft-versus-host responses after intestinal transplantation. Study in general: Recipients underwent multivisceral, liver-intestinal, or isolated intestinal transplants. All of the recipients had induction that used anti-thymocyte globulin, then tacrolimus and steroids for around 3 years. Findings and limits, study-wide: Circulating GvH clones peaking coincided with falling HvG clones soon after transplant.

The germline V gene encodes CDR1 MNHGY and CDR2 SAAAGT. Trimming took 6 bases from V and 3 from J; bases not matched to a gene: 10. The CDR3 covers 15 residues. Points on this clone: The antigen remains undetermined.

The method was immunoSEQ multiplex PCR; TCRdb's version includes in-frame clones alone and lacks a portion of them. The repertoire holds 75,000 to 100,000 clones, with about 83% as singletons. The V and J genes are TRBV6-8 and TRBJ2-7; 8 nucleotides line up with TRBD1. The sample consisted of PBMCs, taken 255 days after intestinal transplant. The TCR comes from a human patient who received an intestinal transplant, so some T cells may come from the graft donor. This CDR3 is CASSSGQGVVYEQYF. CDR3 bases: TGTGCCAGCAGCTCAGGACAGGGTGTCGTCTACGAGCAGTACTTC.